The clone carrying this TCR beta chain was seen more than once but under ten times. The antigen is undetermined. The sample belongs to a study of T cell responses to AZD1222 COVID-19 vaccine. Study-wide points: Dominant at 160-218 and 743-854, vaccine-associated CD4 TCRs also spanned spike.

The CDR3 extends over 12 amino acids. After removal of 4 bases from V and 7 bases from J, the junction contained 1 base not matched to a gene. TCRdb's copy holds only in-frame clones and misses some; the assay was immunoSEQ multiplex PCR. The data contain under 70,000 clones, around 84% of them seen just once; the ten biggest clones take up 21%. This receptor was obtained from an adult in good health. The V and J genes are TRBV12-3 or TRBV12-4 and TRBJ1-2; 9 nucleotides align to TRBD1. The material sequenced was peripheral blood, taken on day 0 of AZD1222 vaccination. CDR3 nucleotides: TGTGCCAGCAGTTGGGACAGGGCTGGCTACACCTTC. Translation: CASSWDRAGYTF.